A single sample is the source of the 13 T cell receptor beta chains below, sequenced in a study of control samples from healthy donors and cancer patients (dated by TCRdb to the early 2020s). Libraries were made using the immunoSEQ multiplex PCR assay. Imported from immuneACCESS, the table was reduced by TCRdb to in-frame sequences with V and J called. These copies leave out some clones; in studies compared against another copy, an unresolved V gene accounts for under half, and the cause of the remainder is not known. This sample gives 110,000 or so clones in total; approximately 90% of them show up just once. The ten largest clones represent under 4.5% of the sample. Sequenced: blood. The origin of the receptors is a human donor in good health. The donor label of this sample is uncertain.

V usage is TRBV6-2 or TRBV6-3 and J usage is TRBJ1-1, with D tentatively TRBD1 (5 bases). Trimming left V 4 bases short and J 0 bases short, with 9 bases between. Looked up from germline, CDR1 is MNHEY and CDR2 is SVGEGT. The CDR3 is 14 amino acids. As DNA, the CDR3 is TGTGCCAGCAGTTTAGCAGGGCTGAACACTGAAGCTTTCTTT. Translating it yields CASSLAGLNTEAFF.

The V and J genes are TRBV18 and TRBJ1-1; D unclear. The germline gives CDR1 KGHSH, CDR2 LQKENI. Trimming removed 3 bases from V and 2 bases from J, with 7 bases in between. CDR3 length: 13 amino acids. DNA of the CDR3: TGTGCCAGCTCACCGGGCCCCAACACTGAAGCTTTCTTT. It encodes CASSPGPNTEAFF. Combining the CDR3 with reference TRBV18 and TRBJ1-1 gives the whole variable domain NAGVMQNPRHLVRRRGQEARLRCSPMKGHSHVYWYRQLPEEGLKFMVYLQKENIIDESGMPKERFSAEFPKEGPSILRIQQVVRGDSAAYFCASSPGPNTEAFFGQGTRLTVV.

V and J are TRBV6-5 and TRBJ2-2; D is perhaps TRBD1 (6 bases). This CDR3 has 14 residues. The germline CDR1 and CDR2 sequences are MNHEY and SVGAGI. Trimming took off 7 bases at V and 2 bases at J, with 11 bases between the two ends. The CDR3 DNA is TGTGCCAGCATGCGGACAGCAAACACCGGGGAGCTGTTTTTT. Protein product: CASMRTANTGELFF.

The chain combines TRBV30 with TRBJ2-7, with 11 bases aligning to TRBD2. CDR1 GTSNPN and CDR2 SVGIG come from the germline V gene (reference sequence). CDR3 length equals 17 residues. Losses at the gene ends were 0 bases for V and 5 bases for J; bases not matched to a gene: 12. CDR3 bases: TGTGCCTGGAGTGTACTAAACCCGGCTAGCGGGGGGCACGAGCAGTACTTC. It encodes CAWSVLNPASGGHEQYF.

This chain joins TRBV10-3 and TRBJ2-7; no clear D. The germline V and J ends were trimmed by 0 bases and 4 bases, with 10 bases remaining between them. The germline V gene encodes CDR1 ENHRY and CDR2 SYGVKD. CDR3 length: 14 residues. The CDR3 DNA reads TGTGCCATCAGTGAGTCTGGTGGACCATACGAGCAGTACTTC. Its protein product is CAISESGGPYEQYF.

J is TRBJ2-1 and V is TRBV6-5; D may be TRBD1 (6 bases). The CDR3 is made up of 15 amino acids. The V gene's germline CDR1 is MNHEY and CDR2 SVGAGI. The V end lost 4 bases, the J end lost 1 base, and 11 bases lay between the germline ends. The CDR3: CASSLTTGSYNEQFF. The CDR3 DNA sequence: TGTGCCAGCAGTTTAACAACAGGGTCCTACAATGAGCAGTTCTTC.

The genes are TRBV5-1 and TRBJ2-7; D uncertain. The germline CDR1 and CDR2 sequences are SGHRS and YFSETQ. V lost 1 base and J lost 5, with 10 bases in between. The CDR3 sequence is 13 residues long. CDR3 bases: TGCGCCAGCAGCTTGCAGCAAGGCGACGAGCAGTACTTC. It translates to CASSLQQGDEQYF.

CDR3 DNA sequence: TGTGCCACCCAATTGTACAATGAGCAGTTCTTC. Its translation: CATQLYNEQFF. V is TRBV28 and J is TRBJ2-1; D is ambiguous. Trimming shortened V by 10 bases and J by 4 bases, and 8 bases separated the two germline ends. This CDR3 has 11 residues. Germline CDR1 and CDR2: MDHEN and SYDVKM.

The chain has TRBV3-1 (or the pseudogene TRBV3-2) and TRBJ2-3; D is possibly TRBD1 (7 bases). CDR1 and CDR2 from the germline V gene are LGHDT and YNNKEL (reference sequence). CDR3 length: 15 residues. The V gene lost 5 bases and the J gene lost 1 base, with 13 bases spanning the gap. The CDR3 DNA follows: TGTGCCAGCAGCTTGGGAGGACAGGGCACAGATACGCAGTATTTT. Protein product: CASSLGGQGTDTQYF.

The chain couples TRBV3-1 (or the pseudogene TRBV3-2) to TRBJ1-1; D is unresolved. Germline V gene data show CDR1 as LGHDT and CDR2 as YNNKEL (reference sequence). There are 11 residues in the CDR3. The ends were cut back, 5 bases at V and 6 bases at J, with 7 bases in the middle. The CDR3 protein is CASSTYAEAFF. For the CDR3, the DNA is TGTGCCAGCAGCACATACGCTGAAGCTTTCTTT.

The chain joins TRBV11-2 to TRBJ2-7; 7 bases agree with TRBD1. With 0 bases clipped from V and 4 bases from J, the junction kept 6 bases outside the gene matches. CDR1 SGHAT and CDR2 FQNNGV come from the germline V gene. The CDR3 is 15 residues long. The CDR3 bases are TGTGCCAGCAGCTTAGATGGAGACAGGGTATACGAGCAGTACTTC. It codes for CASSLDGDRVYEQYF. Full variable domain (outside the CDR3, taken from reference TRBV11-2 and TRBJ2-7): EAGVAQSPRYKIIEKRQSVAFWCNPISGHATLYWYQQILGQGPKLLIQFQNNGVVDDSQLPKDRFSAERLKGVDSTLKIQPAKLEDSAVYLCASSLDGDRVYEQYFGPGTRLTVT.

DNA for the CDR3: TGTGCCAGCAGCGTAGCCGGGACAGGGGTCTACGAGCAGTACTTC. Encoded protein: CASSVAGTGVYEQYF. The chain carries TRBV5-5 and TRBJ2-7; 10 nucleotides line up with TRBD1. Germline V lookup: CDR1 SGHKS, CDR2 YYEKEE (reference sequence). The trim removed 4 bases at V and 3 bases at J, leaving 7 bases unmatched. The CDR3 loop spans 15 amino acids.

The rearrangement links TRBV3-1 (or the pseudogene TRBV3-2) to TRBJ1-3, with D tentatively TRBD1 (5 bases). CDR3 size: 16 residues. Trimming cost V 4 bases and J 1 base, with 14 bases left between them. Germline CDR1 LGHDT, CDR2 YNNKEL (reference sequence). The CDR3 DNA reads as TGTGCCAGCAGCCCCTTTAGAGGGGCTTCTGGAAACACCATATATTTT. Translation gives CASSPFRGASGNTIYF.